This T cell receptor beta chain derives from a study of blood T cell repertoires in COVID-19. Across the whole study: COVID-19 samples collected from the United States, Italy and Spain covered acute and convalescent phases. Sample material is recorded as cDNA or gDNA derived from T cells, B-cell-depleted T cells, or PBMCs.

Original data processing: How many nucleated cells were present was estimated from reference gene primer amplification. Assay used: immunoSEQ multiplex PCR; TCRdb lists only in-frame clones, some missing. The V and J calls and the clone size are those of that table, but D and trimming were determined from the DNA. The profile shows tens of thousands of clones, around 90% of them singletons. The germline V and J ends were trimmed by 2 bases and 2 bases, with 7 bases remaining between them. CDR1 and CDR2 from the germline V gene are SGHRS and YFSETQ. CDR3 length: 14 residues. The sequence was obtained from a man of 80 years or more with active or convalescent COVID-19. The V call is TRBV5-1, the J call TRBJ1-4, with D uncertain. The sample comprised peripheral blood. The CDR3 DNA sequence: TGCGCCAGCAGCTTAGAGGCGACTAATGAAAAACTGTTTTTT. It is translated as CASSLEATNEKLFF.